This T cell receptor (beta chain) was profiled in a study of beta chain features in type 1 diabetes. Study outcomes and limitations: For Type 1 diabetes patients, all four CD4+ subsets carried TCRB CDR3s that were moderately but significantly shorter.

Over 95% purity was reached by all sorted populations. V gave up 6 bases and J gave up 7 bases; unmatched junction bases: 6. The CDR3 is 15 amino acids. The germline V gene has CDR1 MNHEY and CDR2 SVGAGI. As every portion of the isolated RNA was reverse transcribed, the sequencing read expressed TCRB transcripts. The protocol was immunoSEQ multiplex PCR, while the TCRdb copy is restricted to in-frame clones and leaves out a portion. Here the sample spans 130,000 or so clones, around 8.8% being singletons. This clone showed up just a few times. The antigen is undetermined. The sample consisted of central memory CD4+ T cells from blood. The V and J genes are TRBV6-5 and TRBJ1-6; 10 positions match TRBD1. This sequence was found in a man aged 30 to 45 with type 1 diabetes. DNA for the CDR3: TGTGCCAGCAGCAGATCGGGACAGGGGAATTCACCCCTCCACTTT. Translating it yields CASSRSGQGNSPLHF.